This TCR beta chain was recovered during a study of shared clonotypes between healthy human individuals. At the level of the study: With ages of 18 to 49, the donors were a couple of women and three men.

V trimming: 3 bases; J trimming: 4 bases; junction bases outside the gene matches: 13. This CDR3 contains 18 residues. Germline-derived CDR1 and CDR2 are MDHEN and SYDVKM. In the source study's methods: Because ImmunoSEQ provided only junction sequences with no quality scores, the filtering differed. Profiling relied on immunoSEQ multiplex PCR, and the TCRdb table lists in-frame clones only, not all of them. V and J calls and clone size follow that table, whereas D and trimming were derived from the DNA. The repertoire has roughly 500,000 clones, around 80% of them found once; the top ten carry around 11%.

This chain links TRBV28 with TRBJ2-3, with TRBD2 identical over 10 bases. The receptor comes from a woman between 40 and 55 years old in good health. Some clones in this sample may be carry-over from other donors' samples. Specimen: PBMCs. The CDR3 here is CASSFDPLAGVEADTQYF. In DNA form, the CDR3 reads TGTGCCAGCAGTTTCGATCCCCTAGCGGGAGTCGAGGCAGATACGCAGTATTTT.